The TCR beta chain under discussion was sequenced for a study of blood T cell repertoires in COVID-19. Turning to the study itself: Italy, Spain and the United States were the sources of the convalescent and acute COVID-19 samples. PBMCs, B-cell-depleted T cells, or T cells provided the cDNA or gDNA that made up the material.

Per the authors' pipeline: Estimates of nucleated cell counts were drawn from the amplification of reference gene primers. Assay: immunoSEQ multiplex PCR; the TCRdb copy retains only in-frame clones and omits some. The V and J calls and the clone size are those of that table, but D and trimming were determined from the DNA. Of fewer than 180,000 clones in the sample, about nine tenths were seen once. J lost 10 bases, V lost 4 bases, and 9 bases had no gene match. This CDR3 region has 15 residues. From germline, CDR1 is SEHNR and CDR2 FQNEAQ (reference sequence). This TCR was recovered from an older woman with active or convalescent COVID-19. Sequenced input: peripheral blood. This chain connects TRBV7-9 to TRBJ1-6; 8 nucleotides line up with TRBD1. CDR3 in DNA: TGTGCCAGCAGCTCGCTGACAGGGGTGGGGTCACCCCTCCACTTT. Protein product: CASSSLTGVGSPLHF.